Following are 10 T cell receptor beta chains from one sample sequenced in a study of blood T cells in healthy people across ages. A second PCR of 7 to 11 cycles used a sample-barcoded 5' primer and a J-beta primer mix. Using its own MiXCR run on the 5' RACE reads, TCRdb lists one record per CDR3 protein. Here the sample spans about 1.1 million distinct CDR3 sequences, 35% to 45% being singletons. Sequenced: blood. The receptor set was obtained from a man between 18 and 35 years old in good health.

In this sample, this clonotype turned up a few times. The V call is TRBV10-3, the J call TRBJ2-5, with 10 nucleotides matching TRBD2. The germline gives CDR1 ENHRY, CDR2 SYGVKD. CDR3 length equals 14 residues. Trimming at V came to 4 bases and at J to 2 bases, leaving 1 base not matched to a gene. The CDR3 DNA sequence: TGTGCCATCAGTGCGACTAGCGGGCAAGAGACCCAGTACTTC. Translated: CAISATSGQETQYF.

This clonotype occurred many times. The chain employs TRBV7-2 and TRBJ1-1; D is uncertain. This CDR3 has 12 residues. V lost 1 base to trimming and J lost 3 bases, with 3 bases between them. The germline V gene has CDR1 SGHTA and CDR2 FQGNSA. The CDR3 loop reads CASSLDYTEAFF. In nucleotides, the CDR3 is TGTGCCAGCAGCTTAGATTACACTGAAGCTTTCTTT.

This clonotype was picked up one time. This CDR3 reads CASGLVRGAYNEQFF. The CDR3 DNA is TGTGCTAGTGGTTTGGTCCGGGGGGCCTACAATGAGCAGTTCTTC. The chain recombines TRBV12-5 with TRBJ2-1; the match to TRBD2 covers 7 bases. J gave up 2 bases and V 0 bases, and 1 base lay outside the gene matches. The germline gives CDR1 LGHNT, CDR2 FRNRAP. The CDR3 extends over 15 amino acids.

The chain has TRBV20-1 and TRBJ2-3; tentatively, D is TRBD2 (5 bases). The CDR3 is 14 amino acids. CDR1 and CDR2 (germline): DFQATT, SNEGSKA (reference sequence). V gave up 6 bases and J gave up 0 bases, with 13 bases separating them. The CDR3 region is CSAAAPYSTDTQYF. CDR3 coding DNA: TGCAGTGCAGCGGCCCCGTATAGCACAGATACGCAGTATTTT.

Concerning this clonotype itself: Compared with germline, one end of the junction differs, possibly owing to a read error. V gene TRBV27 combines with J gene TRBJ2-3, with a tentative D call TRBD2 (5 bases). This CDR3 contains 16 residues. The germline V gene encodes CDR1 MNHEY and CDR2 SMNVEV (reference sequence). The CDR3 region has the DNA TGTGTCAGCAGTTCGTGGACTTCACCTAGCACAGATCCGCAGTATTTT. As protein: CVSSSWTSPSTDPQYF.

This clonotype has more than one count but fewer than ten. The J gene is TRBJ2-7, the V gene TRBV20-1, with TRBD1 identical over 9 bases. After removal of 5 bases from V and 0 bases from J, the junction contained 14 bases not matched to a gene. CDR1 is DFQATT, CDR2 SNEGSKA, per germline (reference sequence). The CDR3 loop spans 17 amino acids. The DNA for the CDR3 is TGCAGTGCTCGCACTCAAATACAGGACAGGGGCTCCTACGAGCAGTACTTC. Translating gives CSARTQIQDRGSYEQYF.

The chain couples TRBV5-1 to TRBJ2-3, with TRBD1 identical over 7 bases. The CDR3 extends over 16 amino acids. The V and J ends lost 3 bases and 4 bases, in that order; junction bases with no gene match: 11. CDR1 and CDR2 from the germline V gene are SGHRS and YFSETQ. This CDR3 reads CASSWTPGQLADTQYF. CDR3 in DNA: TGCGCCAGCAGCTGGACTCCGGGACAGCTCGCAGATACGCAGTATTTT.

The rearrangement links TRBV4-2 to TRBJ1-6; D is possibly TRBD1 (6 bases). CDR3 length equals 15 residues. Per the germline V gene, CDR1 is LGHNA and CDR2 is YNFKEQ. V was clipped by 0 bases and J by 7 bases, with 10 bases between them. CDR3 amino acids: CASSQEVRGNSPLHF. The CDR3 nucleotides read TGTGCCAGCAGCCAAGAGGTCAGGGGAAATTCACCCCTCCACTTT.

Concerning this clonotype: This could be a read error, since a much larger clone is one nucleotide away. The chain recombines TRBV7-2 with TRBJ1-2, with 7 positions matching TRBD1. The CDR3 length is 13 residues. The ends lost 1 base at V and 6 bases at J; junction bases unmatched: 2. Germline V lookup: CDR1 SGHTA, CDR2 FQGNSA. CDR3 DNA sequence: TGTGCCAGCAGCTTAGAAGGGGGCAATGGCTACACCTTC. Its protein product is CASSLEGGNGYTF. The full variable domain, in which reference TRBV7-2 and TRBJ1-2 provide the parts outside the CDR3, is GAGVSQSPSNKVTEKGKDVELRCDPISGHTALYWYRQSLGQGLEFLIYFQGNSAPDKSGLPSDRFSAERTGGSVSTLTIQRTQQEDSAVYLCASSLEGGNGYTFGSGTRLTVV.

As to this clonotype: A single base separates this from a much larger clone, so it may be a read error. CDR3 loop: CSVDKGDYGYTF. The CDR3, as DNA: TGCAGCGTTGATAAGGGGGACTATGGCTACACCTTC. The genes are TRBV29-1 and TRBJ1-2, with D perhaps TRBD1 (6 bases). This CDR3 contains 12 residues. V was clipped by 3 bases and J by 3 bases, with 8 bases between them. CDR1 and CDR2 (germline): SQVTM, ANQGSEA.